This TCR beta chain was observed in a study of blood T cell repertoires in COVID-19. On the study more broadly: Some COVID-19 samples were acute and others convalescent; all came from the United States, Italy and Spain.

Study members were between about 18 and 100 years old and lived in over 20 US regions. Donors were grouped by their self-reported clinical history. V dropped 0 bases and J dropped 5 bases, with 19 bases sitting between them. The CDR3 is made up of 17 amino acids. Germline CDR1 reads SGHVS; CDR2 reads FQNEAQ. The table lists this clone with a count of one. In the source study's methods: By means of reference gene primer amplification, nucleated cell counts were estimated. TCRdb's copy holds only in-frame clones and misses some; the assay was immunoSEQ multiplex PCR. D and trimming were read from the DNA, whereas the V and J calls and clone size are those reported in that table. The sample comprises some 220,000 clones, about nine tenths of which are singletons, and less than 4.5% rests with the top ten.

The chain is built from TRBV7-8 and TRBJ1-1, with D uncertain. Sample: PBMCs or T cells enriched from blood (not recorded which). This TCR was recovered from a woman between 40 and 50 years old with acute COVID-19. The CDR3 sequence is CASSLARVSLKGTEAFF. The CDR3 DNA sequence: TGTGCCAGCAGCTTAGCCCGGGTATCCCTAAAAGGAACTGAAGCTTTCTTT.